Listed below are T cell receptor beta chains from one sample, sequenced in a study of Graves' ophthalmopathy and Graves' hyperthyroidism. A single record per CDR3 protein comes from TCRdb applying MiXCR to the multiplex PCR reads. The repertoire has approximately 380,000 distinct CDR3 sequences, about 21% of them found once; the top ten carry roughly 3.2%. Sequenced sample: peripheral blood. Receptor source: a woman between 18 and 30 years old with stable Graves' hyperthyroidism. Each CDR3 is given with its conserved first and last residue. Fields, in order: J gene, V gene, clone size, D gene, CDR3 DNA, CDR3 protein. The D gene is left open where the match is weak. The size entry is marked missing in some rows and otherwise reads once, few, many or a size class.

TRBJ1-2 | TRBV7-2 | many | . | TGTGCCAGCAGCTTAGCGTCAGGACGGAGAGCTAACTATGGCTACACCTTC | CASSLASGRRANYGYTF
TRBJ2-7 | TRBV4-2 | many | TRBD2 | TGTGCCAGCAGCCAGTCCCCGGGACTAGCGGTCTACGAGCAGTACTTC | CASSQSPGLAVYEQYF
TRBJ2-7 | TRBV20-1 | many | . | TGCAGTGCTACCCGGGGCTACGAGCAGTACTTC | CSATRGYEQYF
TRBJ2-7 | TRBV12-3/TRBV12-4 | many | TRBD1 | TGTGCCAGCAGTTTGAGTATAGGGACAGGGGTGTGGGAGCAGTACTTC | CASSLSIGTGVWEQYF
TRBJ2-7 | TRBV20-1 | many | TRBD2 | TGCAGTGCTAGAGATCTAGCGGGAGGGGGGTACGAGCAGTACTTC | CSARDLAGGGYEQYF
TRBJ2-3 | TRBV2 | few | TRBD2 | TGTGCCAGCAGCGCCCTTCTAGCGGGGGGCACAGATACGCAGTATTTT | CASSALLAGGTDTQYF
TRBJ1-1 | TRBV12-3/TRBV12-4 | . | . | TGTGCCAGCAGTTTCAGGACCTTCACTGAAGCTTTCTTT | CASSFRTFTEAFF
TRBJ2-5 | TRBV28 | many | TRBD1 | TGTGCCAGCAGTTTATTGCGGGACAGGCAAGAGACCCAGTACTTC | CASSLLRDRQETQYF
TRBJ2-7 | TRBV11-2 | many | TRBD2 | TGTGCCAGCAGCGTACCTGGCGGGAGCTACGAGCAGTACTTC | CASSVPGGSYEQYF
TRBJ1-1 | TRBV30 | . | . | TGTGCCTGGAGGTTGCAGGGAAGTCTTATGGAAGCTTTCTTT | CAWRLQGSLMEAFF
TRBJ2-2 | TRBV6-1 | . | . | TGTGCCAGCTGGACTTACACCGGGGAGCTGTTTTTT | CASWTYTGELFF
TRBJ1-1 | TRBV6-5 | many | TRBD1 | TGTGCCAGCAGGCTCAGACAGGGGACTGAAGCTTTCTTT | CASRLRQGTEAFF
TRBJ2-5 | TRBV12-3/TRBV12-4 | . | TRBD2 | TGTGCCAGCAGCACCGGGACTAGCGGGAGCGGAGGAGAGACCCAGTACTTC | CASSTGTSGSGGETQYF
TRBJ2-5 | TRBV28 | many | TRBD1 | TGTGCCAGCAGTCCCCGACAGGGGCCCCAAGAGACCCAGTACTTC | CASSPRQGPQETQYF
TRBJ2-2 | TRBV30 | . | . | TGTGCCTGGAGTGTAAGGGTCGGGGAGCTGTTTTTT | CAWSVRVGELFF
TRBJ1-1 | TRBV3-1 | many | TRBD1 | TGTGCCAGCAGCCAAACCACGTCAGGGGGCTCTGAAGCTTTCTTT | CASSQTTSGGSEAFF
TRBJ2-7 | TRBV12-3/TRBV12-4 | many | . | TGTGCCAGCAGAAAGACAGAGGGGGCCTACGAGCAGTACTTC | CASRKTEGAYEQYF
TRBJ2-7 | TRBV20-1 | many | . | TGCAGTGCCAACCAGGTCGACAGAGCCTACGAGCAGTACTTC | CSANQVDRAYEQYF
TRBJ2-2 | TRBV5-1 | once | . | TGCGCCAGCAGAGTCGAGCGGGTACCCAACACCGGGGAGCTGTTTTTT | CASRVERVPNTGELFF
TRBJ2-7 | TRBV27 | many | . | TGTGCCAGCAGTTTATCGATATCGGGCTACGAGCAGTACTTC | CASSLSISGYEQYF
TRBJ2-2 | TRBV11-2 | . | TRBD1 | TGTGCCAGCAGCTCAGGGACAGGGCGATACACCGGGGAGCTGTTTTTT | CASSSGTGRYTGELFF
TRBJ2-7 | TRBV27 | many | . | TGTGCCAGCAGTTCTCCCGGACCAGCCGTGAACGAGCAGTACTTC | CASSSPGPAVNEQYF
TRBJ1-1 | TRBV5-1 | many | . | TGCGCCAGCAGCTACTCTTTGACCACTGAAGCTTTCTTT | CASSYSLTTEAFF
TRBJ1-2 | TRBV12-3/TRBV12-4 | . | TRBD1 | TGTGCCAGCAGTGGAGACAGGGGGCGCGGAAGCTGTGGCTACACCTTC | CASSGDRGRGSCGYTF
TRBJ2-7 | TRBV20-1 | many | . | TGCAGTGCGTTACCGGGAGACCTCTTCCCCAAAACCTACGAGCAGTACTTC | CSALPGDLFPKTYEQYF
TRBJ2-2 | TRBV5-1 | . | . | TGCGCCAGCAGCTTAAGGGAGGCCGGGGAGCTGTTTTTT | CASSLREAGELFF
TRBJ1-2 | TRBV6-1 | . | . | TGTGCCAGCAGGGAACAGGTGTATAATGGCTACACCTTC | CASREQVYNGYTF
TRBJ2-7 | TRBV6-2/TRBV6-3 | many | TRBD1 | TGTGCCAGCAGGCGACAGGGGGAAAACCACGAGCAGTACTTC | CASRRQGENHEQYF
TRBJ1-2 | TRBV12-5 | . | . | TGTGCTAGTGGTTTGGTACGGGGGGCAAATTATGGCTACACCTTC | CASGLVRGANYGYTF
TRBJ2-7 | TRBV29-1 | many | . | TGCAGCGTTGTCACTTCCTCCTACGAGCAGTACTTC | CSVVTSSYEQYF
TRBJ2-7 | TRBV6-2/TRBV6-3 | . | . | TGTGCCAGCAACAAAAATTTCTACGAGCAGTACTTC | CASNKNFYEQYF
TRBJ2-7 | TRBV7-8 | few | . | TGTGCCAGCAGCTTAGTAGGGGGTGGGGTCCACGAGCAGTACTTC | CASSLVGGGVHEQYF
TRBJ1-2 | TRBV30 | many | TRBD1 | TGTGCCTGGACTTCTCCCGGGACAGAGGATGGCTACACCTTC | CAWTSPGTEDGYTF
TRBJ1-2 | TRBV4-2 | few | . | TGTGCCAGCAGTCACACGCCAGGCCCAGGGACAACCGGAGGCTACACCTTC | CASSHTPGPGTTGGYTF
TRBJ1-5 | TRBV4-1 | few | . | TGCGCCAGCGCCATTTCAGCAACGAGCAATCGGCCCCAGCATTTT | CASAISATSNRPQHF
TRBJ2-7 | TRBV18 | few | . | TGTGCCAGCTCACCAAACAGGGAAGCACAAGAGCAGTACTTC | CASSPNREAQEQYF
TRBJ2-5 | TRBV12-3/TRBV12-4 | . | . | TGTGCCAGCACTATGTGGGGAGAAGAGACCCAGTACTTC | CASTMWGEETQYF
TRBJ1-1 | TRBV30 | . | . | TGTGCCTGGATGATAGGCAATTTCAAAAACACTGAAGCTTTCTTT | CAWMIGNFKNTEAFF
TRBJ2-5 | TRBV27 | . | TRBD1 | TGTGCCAGCAGTTTACAGGGGGCCCCCCAAGAGACCCAGTACTTC | CASSLQGAPQETQYF
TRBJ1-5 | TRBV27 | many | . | TGTGCCAGCAGTTTAGGGTCAGGGACCAATCAGCCCCAGCATTTT | CASSLGSGTNQPQHF
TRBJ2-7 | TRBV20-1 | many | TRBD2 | TGCAGTGCCCCGACTAGCGGGAGGGCCAATGCTGACGAGCAGTACTTC | CSAPTSGRANADEQYF
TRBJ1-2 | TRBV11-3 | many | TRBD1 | TGTGCCAGCAAGGACAGGGGACGCGACTATGGCTACACCTTC | CASKDRGRDYGYTF
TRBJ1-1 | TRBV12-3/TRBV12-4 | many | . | TGTGCCAGCAGTTTATCAGCAGGGGTAGGGACTGAAGCTTTCTTT | CASSLSAGVGTEAFF
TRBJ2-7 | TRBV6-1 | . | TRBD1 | TGTGCCAGCAGTGAAGCTATAGGGGACAGGGGCTACGAGCAGTACTTC | CASSEAIGDRGYEQYF